This record covers a single T cell receptor (beta chain). Its specificity is unknown. The data originate from a study of cytomegalovirus exposure and HLA in healthy donors. PCR involved 60 Vbeta and 13 Jbeta primers. In the authors' workflow: In a later analysis, approximately 80 million unique TCR beta chains included roughly 11 million shared by two or more donors. The repertoire was sequenced with immunoSEQ multiplex PCR; TCRdb's copy has only in-frame clones and lacks some. Clone size and V and J calls were adopted from that table, with D and trimming inferred from the DNA. The data contain around 150,000 clones, 70% to 90% of them singletons. Regarding the study as a whole: Association of under 20,000 TCR beta sequences with HLA alleles was found at 0.05 false discovery rate in a later analysis. Altogether, 164 TCR beta chains were recorded as cytomegalovirus-associated.

The CDR3 loop spans 15 amino acids. Germline-derived CDR1 and CDR2 are MNHEY and SMNVEV (reference sequence). V lost 3 bases to trimming and J lost 0 bases, with 11 bases between them. The sequencing input was PBMCs. The source is a man in his late teens or twenties in good health and CMV-seropositive. The chain employs TRBV27 and TRBJ1-2; D is unclear. CDR3 DNA: TGTGCCAGCAGTTTCCCCGTCGGGGCTAACTATGGCTACACCTTC. Protein product: CASSFPVGANYGYTF.